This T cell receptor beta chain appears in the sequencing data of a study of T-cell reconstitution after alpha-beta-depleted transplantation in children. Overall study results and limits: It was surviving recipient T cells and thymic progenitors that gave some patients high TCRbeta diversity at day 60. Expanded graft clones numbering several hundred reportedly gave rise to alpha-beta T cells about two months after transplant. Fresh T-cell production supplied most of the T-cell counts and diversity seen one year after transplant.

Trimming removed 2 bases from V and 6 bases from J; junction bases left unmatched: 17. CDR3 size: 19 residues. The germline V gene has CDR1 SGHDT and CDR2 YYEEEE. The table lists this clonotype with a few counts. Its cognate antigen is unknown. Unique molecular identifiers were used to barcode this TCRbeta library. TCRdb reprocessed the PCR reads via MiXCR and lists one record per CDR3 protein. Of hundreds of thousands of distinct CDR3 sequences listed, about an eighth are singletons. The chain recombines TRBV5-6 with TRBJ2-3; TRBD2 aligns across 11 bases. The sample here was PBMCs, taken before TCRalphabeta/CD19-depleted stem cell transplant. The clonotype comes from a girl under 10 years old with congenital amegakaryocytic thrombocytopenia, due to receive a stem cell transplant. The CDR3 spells CASSFIDGTSGRLGDTQYF. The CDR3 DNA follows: TGTGCCAGCAGCTTCATTGACGGGACTAGCGGTAGACTGGGGGATACGCAGTATTTT.